One and the same sample provided the 15 T cell receptor beta chains below, sequenced in a study of blood T cell repertoires in COVID-19. Libraries were prepared by immunoSEQ multiplex PCR; TCRdb keeps only in-frame clonotypes and omits some of them. This sample has fewer than 250,000 clones, with 75% to 85% found just once. The sequencing input was PBMCs or T cells enriched from blood (not recorded which). Receptor source: a woman between 40 and 50 years old with acute COVID-19.

The CDR3 sequence: CASSQETRVVQQPQHF. In nucleotides, the CDR3 is TGCGCCAGCAGCCAAGAGACCAGGGTGGTTCAACAGCCCCAGCATTTT. This chain connects TRBV4-1 to TRBJ1-5; weak D call: TRBD1 (5 bases). The germline V gene encodes CDR1 MGHRA and CDR2 YSYEKL. The CDR3 is 16 amino acids. The V end lost 0 bases, the J end lost 7 bases, and 16 bases lay between the germline ends.

The gene calls are TRBV18 and TRBJ1-5; tentative D call: TRBD1 (5 bases). V lost 5 bases and J 3 bases, leaving 20 bases between the germline ends. This CDR3 has 17 residues. Germline assignment: CDR1 KGHSH and CDR2 LQKENI. The CDR3 DNA sequence: TGTGCCAGCTCATCGACCCCGGAGTGGGGCAACAATCAGCCCCAGCATTTT. Residues: CASSSTPEWGNNQPQHF.

This rearrangement joins TRBV28 to TRBJ1-3, with D possibly matching TRBD1 (5 bases). This CDR3 contains 14 residues. The V end lost 3 bases, the J end lost 3 bases, and 9 bases lay between the germline ends. The germline V gene encodes CDR1 MDHEN and CDR2 SYDVKM. The CDR3 is CASSFWGGGNTIYF. The CDR3 DNA reads TGTGCCAGCAGTTTCTGGGGGGGTGGAAACACCATATATTTT.

This rearrangement joins TRBV28 to TRBJ1-3; TRBD1 is a possible D gene (5 bases). CDR1 is MDHEN and CDR2 is SYDVKM in the germline V gene. This CDR3 comprises 14 residues. The V end lost 4 bases, the J end lost 0 bases, and 7 bases lay between the germline ends. Written as DNA, the CDR3 is TGTGCCAGCAGTTGGGACTTCTCTGGAAACACCATATATTTT. It codes for CASSWDFSGNTIYF.

The chain employs TRBV18 and TRBJ2-6; D is unresolved. The CDR3 is 16 amino acids. CDR1 and CDR2 from the germline V gene are KGHSH and LQKENI. V was pared by 4 bases and J by 0 bases, with 10 bases between. The CDR3 DNA sequence: TGTGCCAGCTCACTTGTCGACAACTCTGGGGCCAACGTCCTGACTTTC. Translating it yields CASSLVDNSGANVLTF.

The J gene is TRBJ1-5, the V gene TRBV30; D is ambiguous. Germline loops: CDR1 GTSNPN, CDR2 SVGIG (reference sequence). CDR3 length equals 14 residues. V was clipped by 1 base and J by 7 bases, with 14 bases between them. The CDR3 DNA follows: TGTGCCTGGAGTGATCCAGGTGAAAGGCAGCCCCAGCATTTT. It translates to CAWSDPGERQPQHF.

This chain links TRBV14 with TRBJ2-1; TRBD1 agrees at 8 bases. Germline values: CDR1 SGHDN, CDR2 FVKESK. CDR3 length equals 15 residues. The CDR3 reads CASSPRQGQNNEQFF. For the CDR3, the DNA is TGTGCTAGCTCCCCAAGACAGGGGCAAAACAATGAGCAGTTCTTC.

The V gene is TRBV28, the J gene TRBJ2-5; 10 nucleotides align to TRBD2. The CDR3 length is 16 residues. Germline CDR1 is MDHEN and CDR2 is SYDVKM. V lost 6 bases and J lost 5; bases outside the gene matches: 12. Written as DNA, the CDR3 is TGTGCCAGCAGCATCGCTCCGGGACTAGCGCTGGAGACCCAGTACTTC. It codes for CASSIAPGLALETQYF.

This rearrangement joins TRBV28 to TRBJ1-5; D gene unclear. Trimming removed 2 bases at V and 7 bases at J, with 9 bases between. CDR1 is MDHEN, CDR2 SYDVKM, per germline. CDR3 size: 13 residues. The chain's CDR3 is CASSLEGRQPQHF. The CDR3 coding sequence is TGTGCCAGCAGTTTAGAGGGAAGGCAGCCCCAGCATTTT.

This clone was seen only a few times. The chain combines TRBV28 with TRBJ1-6, with D possibly TRBD1 on 5 matching bases. V was shortened by 6 bases and J by 7 bases, with 19 bases between the two germline ends. The CDR3 has 16 residues. The germline V gene has CDR1 MDHEN and CDR2 SYDVKM. Here the CDR3 DNA reads TGTGCCAGCAGCTCAACCGGCGGGGGGGACAATTCACCCCTCCACTTT. This gives the protein CASSSTGGGDNSPLHF.

This clone was counted ten times or more. This chain joins TRBV28 and TRBJ1-5; 7 bases map to TRBD1. V lost 2 bases, J lost 6 bases, and 4 bases stayed unmatched. Germline V CDR1 and CDR2: MDHEN, SYDVKM. The CDR3 is 14 amino acids. This chain's CDR3 is CASSLLTGIQPQHF. DNA of the CDR3: TGTGCCAGCAGTTTACTGACAGGGATTCAGCCCCAGCATTTT.

The rearrangement links TRBV3-1 (or the pseudogene TRBV3-2) to TRBJ2-5; 8 nucleotides align to TRBD1. V lost 6 bases to trimming and J lost 1 base; unmatched junction nucleotides: 4. CDR3 length: 14 residues. From germline, CDR1 is LGHDT and CDR2 YNNKEL (reference sequence). The CDR3 sequence: CASSQDRVQETQYF. In DNA, the CDR3 is TGTGCCAGCAGTCAGGACAGGGTCCAAGAGACCCAGTACTTC.

The chain couples TRBV3-1 (or the pseudogene TRBV3-2) to TRBJ1-2; D unclear. This CDR3 region has 13 residues. From germline, CDR1 is LGHDT and CDR2 YNNKEL (reference sequence). Deletions cut 3 bases from V and 2 bases from J, with 7 bases between. CDR3 residues: CASSQAANYGYTF. The CDR3 bases are TGTGCCAGCAGCCAGGCGGCAAACTATGGCTACACCTTC.

This clone has just a few counts. The chain carries TRBV11-3 and TRBJ2-5, with D perhaps matching TRBD2 (7 bases). The CDR3 has 17 residues. CDR1 and CDR2 from the germline V gene are SGHNT and YENEEA. The V end lost 1 base, the J end lost 0 bases, and 15 bases lay between the germline ends. CDR3 DNA sequence: TGTGCCAGCAGCTTAGGAGGTGCGGGGGCGAACCAAGAGACCCAGTACTTC. It is translated as CASSLGGAGANQETQYF.

The rearrangement uses TRBV5-1 and TRBJ2-1; tentatively, D is TRBD1 (6 bases). The CDR3 consists of 13 residues. Germline CDR1 SGHRS, CDR2 YFSETQ. The V end was cut by 5 bases, the J end by 0 bases, with 6 bases between. CDR3 region: CASRTGSYNEQFF. CDR3 coding DNA: TGCGCCAGCAGGACAGGCTCCTACAATGAGCAGTTCTTC.